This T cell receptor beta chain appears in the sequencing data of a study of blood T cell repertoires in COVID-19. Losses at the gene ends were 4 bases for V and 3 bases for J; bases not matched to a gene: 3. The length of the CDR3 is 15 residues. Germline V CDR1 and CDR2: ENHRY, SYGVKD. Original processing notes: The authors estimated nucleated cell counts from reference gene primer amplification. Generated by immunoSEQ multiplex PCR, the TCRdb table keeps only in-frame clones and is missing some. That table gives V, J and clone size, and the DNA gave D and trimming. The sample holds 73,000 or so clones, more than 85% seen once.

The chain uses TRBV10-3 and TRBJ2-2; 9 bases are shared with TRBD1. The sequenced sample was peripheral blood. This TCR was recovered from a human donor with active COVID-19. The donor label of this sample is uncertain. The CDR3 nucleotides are TGTGCCATCAGTGGGACAGGGGCGGACACCGGGGAGCTGTTTTTT. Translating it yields CAISGTGADTGELFF.